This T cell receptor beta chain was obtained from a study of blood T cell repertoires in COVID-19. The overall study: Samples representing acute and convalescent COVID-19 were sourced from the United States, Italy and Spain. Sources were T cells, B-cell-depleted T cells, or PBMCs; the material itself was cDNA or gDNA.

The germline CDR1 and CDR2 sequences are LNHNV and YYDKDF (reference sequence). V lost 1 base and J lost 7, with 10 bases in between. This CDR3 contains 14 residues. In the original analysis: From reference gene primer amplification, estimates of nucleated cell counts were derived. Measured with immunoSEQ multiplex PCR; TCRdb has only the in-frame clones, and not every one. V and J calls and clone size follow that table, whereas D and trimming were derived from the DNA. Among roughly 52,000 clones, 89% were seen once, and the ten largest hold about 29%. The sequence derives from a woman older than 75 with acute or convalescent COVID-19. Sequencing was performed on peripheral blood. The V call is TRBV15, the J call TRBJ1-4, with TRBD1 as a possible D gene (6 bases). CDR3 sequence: CATSRVGGGEKLFF. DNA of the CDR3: TGTGCCACCAGCAGAGTTGGGGGCGGTGAAAAACTGTTTTTT. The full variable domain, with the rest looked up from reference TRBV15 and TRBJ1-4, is DAMVIQNPRYQVTQFGKPVTLSCSQTLNHNVMYWYQQKSSQAPKLLFHYYDKDFNNEADTPDNFQSRRPNTSFCFLDIRSPGLGDTAMYLCATSRVGGGEKLFFGSGTQLSVL.